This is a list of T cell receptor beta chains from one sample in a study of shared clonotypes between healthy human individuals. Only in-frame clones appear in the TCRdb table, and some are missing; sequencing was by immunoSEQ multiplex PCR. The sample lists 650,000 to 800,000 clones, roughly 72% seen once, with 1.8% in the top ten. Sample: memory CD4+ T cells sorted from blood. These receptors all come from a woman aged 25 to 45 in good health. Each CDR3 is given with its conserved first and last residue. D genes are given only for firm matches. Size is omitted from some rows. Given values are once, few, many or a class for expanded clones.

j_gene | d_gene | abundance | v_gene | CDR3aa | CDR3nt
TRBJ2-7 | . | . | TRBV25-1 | CATEMGGGVVYEQYF | TGTGCCACCGAAATGGGAGGGGGGGTAGTCTACGAGCAGTACTTC
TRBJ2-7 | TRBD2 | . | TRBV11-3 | CASSSGLAGDEQYF | TGTGCCAGCAGCTCGGGACTAGCGGGAGACGAGCAGTACTTC
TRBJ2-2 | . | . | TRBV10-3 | CAISESGEFGGELFF | TGTGCCATCAGTGAGTCGGGGGAATTTGGCGGGGAGCTGTTTTTT
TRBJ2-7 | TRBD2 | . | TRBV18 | CASSRTSGSSYEQYF | TGTGCCAGCTCACGGACTAGCGGGAGCTCCTACGAGCAGTACTTC
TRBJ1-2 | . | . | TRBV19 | CASSIRAVLGYGYTF | TGTGCCAGTAGTATAAGGGCTGTACTGGGCTATGGCTACACCTTC
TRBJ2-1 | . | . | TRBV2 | CASSDQNTRPRNEQFF | TGTGCCAGCAGTGATCAGAACACCCGCCCTCGAAATGAGCAGTTCTTC
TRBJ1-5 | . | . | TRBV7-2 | CASSSQGGQPQHF | TGTGCCAGCAGCTCACAGGGTGGGCAGCCCCAGCATTTT
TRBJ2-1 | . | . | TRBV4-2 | CASSHAVTPENEQFF | TGTGCCAGCAGCCACGCGGTCACACCCGAGAATGAGCAGTTCTTC
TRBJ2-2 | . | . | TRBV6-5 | CASSYSGTYNTGELFF | TGTGCCAGCAGTTACTCAGGGACGTACAACACCGGGGAGCTGTTTTTT
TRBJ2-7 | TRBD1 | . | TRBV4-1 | CASSQRMGQATYEQYF | TGCGCCAGCAGCCAACGAATGGGACAGGCTACCTACGAGCAGTACTTC
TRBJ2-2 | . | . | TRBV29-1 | CSVLKVESNTGELFF | TGCAGCGTCCTGAAGGTGGAATCGAACACCGGGGAGCTGTTTTTT
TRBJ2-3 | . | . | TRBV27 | CASSFQGGDTDTQYF | TGTGCCAGCAGTTTTCAGGGCGGAGACACAGATACGCAGTATTTT
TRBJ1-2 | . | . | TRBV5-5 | CASSWGLEAGYGYTF | TGTGCCAGCAGCTGGGGCTTAGAGGCGGGCTATGGCTACACCTTC
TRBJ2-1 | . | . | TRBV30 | CAWSKGGLEQFF | TGTGCCTGGAGCAAGGGGGGGTTAGAGCAGTTCTTC
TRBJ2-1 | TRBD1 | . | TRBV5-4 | CASSTQGSSYNEQFF | TGTGCCAGCAGCACACAGGGGAGCTCCTACAATGAGCAGTTCTTC
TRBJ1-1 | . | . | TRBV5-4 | CASSLIGRGGMNTEAFF | TGTGCCAGCAGCTTGATTGGCAGGGGAGGGATGAACACTGAAGCTTTCTTT
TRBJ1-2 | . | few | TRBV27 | CASGDSYGYTF | TGTGCCAGCGGGGATTCGTATGGCTACACCTTC
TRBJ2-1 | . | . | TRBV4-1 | CASSRGALARGDHEQFF | TGCGCCAGCAGCAGAGGAGCTCTAGCAAGGGGGGATCATGAGCAGTTCTTC
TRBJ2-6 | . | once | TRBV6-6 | CASSSGSTSGANVLTF | TGTGCCAGCAGTTCCGGGTCCACCTCTGGGGCCAACGTCCTGACTTTC
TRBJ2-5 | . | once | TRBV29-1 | CSVGGGQETQYF | TGCAGCGTTGGGGGAGGTCAAGAGACCCAGTACTTC
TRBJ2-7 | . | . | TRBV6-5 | CASSPRSGADEQYF | TGTGCCAGCAGTCCCCGATCAGGGGCTGACGAGCAGTACTTC
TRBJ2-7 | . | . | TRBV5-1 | CASRVQEYSYEQYF | TGCGCCAGCCGCGTACAGGAATACTCCTACGAGCAGTACTTC
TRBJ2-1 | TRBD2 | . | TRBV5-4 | CASSWGLADHNEQFF | TGTGCCAGCAGCTGGGGACTAGCGGACCACAATGAGCAGTTCTTC